These 17 T cell receptor beta chains were all obtained from the same sample, sequenced in a study of T cell clonality in common variable immunodeficiency. Study-wide results and caveats: Fewer deletions and N-nucleotide insertions were reportedly seen in common variable immunodeficiency TCR beta sequences.

The repertoire was sequenced with immunoSEQ multiplex PCR; TCRdb's copy has only in-frame clones and lacks some. Found here are about 19,000 clones, no singletons; the ten largest cover over 6.5%. These receptors are not linked to any known antigen. Specimen: peripheral blood mononuclear cells. These TCRs come from a human donor with common variable immunodeficiency.

Ten or more counts support this clone. The read falls 3 residues short of the CDR3 end, and the missing part is taken from the germline J gene. This rearrangement joins TRBV7-2 to TRBJ1-5, with D unresolved. CDR3 length: 13 residues. The germline V gene has CDR1 SGHTA and CDR2 FQGNSA. The V gene lost 3 bases and the J gene lost 4 bases, with 7 bases spanning the gap. The DNA read from the CDR3 is TGTGCCAGCAGCTTGTCTTTGAATCAGCCC. This translates into CASSLSLNQP. The full CDR3 protein is CASSLSLNQPQHF.

This clone was found many times. The read terminates 3 residues before the CDR3 end, so the remaining end is supplied by the germline J gene. This chain links TRBV7-2 with TRBJ1-1; 7 nucleotides align to TRBD1. V trimming: 4 bases; J trimming: 4 bases; junction bases outside the gene matches: 9. CDR3 length equals 15 residues. Germline assignment: CDR1 SGHTA and CDR2 FQGNSA. CDR3 sequence: CASSSIQGSATEAFF. The CDR3 DNA, read in part, is TGTGCCAGCAGCTCTATACAGGGGTCCGCCACTGAA.

A note on this clone: The read comes to an end 3 residues before the CDR3 does, leaving the germline J gene to fill in the end. This sequence joins TRBV30 and TRBJ2-7, with D perhaps matching TRBD1 (6 bases). The CDR3 covers 13 residues. Trimming took off 1 base at V and 2 bases at J, with 9 bases between the two ends. Per germline, CDR1 GTSNPN and CDR2 SVGIG (reference sequence). The part of the CDR3 DNA that was read is TGTGCCTGGAGTGACAGGGTTGCCTACGAG. Translated: CAWSDRVAYE. The whole CDR3 reads CAWSDRVAYEQYF.

This clone was recorded many times. The observed sequence ends 3 residues before the CDR3 terminus, with the missing tail filled in from the germline J gene. The chain combines TRBV19 with TRBJ1-5; D unclear. CDR3 length equals 13 residues. Trimming removed 2 bases from V and 6 bases from J, with 8 bases in between. Germline CDR1 LNHDA, CDR2 SQIVND (reference sequence). This CDR3 reads CASSISPPQPQHF. CDR3 bases read: TGTGCCAGTAGTATATCTCCCCCTCAGCCC.

At least ten counts were recorded for this clone. Coverage ceases 3 residues before the CDR3 finishes, and the germline J gene fills in the end. The rearrangement uses TRBV5-1 and TRBJ1-1; maybe TRBD1 (5 bases). The length of the CDR3 is 17 residues. CDR1 SGHRS and CDR2 YFSETQ come from the germline V gene. V gave up 4 bases and J gave up 0 bases, with 19 bases separating them. The sequenced part of the CDR3 DNA is TGCGCCAGCAGCCCGCTAGGCAGGGTTGGCATGAACACTGAA. Translated: CASSPLGRVGMNTE. The full CDR3 reads CASSPLGRVGMNTEAFF.

In its sample, this clone ranks as medium-sized. Read sequence stops 3 residues before the CDR3 end, and the germline J gene provides the missing end. The V and J genes are TRBV4-1 and TRBJ2-1, with 10 bases fitting TRBD1. This CDR3 has 15 residues. Trimming took 4 bases from V and 9 from J; bases not matched to a gene: 9. The germline V gene encodes CDR1 MGHRA and CDR2 YSYEKL. The sequenced part of the CDR3 DNA is TGCGCCAGCAGCCTAGTAAGGACAGGGGGTGGTGAG. This gives the protein CASSLVRTGGGE. The full CDR3 reads CASSLVRTGGGEQFF.

Relative to its sample, this clone is medium-sized (0.01 to 0.1%). The CDR3 is cut off 3 residues early in the read; its end comes from the germline J gene. V and J are TRBV4-1 and TRBJ1-1; D is possibly TRBD1 (5 bases). V shed 6 bases and J shed 1 base, with 12 bases lying between them. CDR3 length: 14 residues. Per germline, CDR1 MGHRA and CDR2 YSYEKL. The CDR3 loop reads CASRTTEKNTEAFF. The sequenced part of the CDR3 DNA is TGCGCCAGCAGGACGACAGAGAAGAACACTGAA.

This clone occurred a few times. The DNA ends 3 residues before the CDR3 does, and the rest of the CDR3 is filled in from the germline J gene. This sequence joins TRBV7-6 and TRBJ1-6; D is possibly TRBD1 (5 bases). The CDR3 spans 17 residues. Trimming left V 3 bases short and J 6 bases short, with 18 bases between. Looked up from germline, CDR1 is SGHVS and CDR2 is FNYEAQ. The CDR3 DNA, read in part, is TGTGCCAGCAGCTTGGGACCGAGACGGACTAGTAATTCACCC. Translating it yields CASSLGPRRTSNSP. The whole CDR3 region reads CASSLGPRRTSNSPLHF. Filled out from reference TRBV7-6 and TRBJ1-6, the complete variable domain reads GAGVSQSPRYKVTKRGQDVALRCDPISGHVSLYWYRQALGQGPEFLTYFNYEAQQDKSGLPNDRFSAERPEGSISTLTIQRTEQRDSAMYRCASSLGPRRTSNSPLHFGNGTRLTVT.

Details on this clone: The read halts 3 residues ahead of the CDR3 end, with the missing end drawn from the germline J gene. Other DNA variants within this sample encode the same CDR3. The chain carries TRBV5-1 and TRBJ2-7, with D possibly TRBD1 on 5 matching bases. Germline V gene data show CDR1 as SGHRS and CDR2 as YFSETQ. The CDR3 is 13 residues long. The ends were cut back, 4 bases at V and 3 bases at J, with 11 bases in the middle. CDR3 sequence: CASSRGRDYEQYF. CDR3 bases read: TGCGCCAGCAGCAGGGGTCGAGACTACGAG.

This clone was counted between two and nine times. The sequenced fragment ends 3 residues before the CDR3 boundary, so the rest is inferred from the germline J gene. The rearrangement uses TRBV7-9 and TRBJ2-2, with D perhaps TRBD1 (5 bases). The CDR3 contains 12 residues. Germline CDR1 and CDR2: SEHNR and FQNEAQ (reference sequence). V was shortened by 6 bases and J by 7 bases, with 9 bases between the two germline ends. The CDR3 DNA, read in part, is TGTGCCAGCAGGGTAGGGGACGGGGAG. Protein product: CASRVGDGE. The entire CDR3 reads CASRVGDGELFF.

This clone qualifies as medium-sized. From the germline J gene comes the end of the CDR3, since the read stops 3 residues before it. The rearrangement links TRBV14 to TRBJ1-2, with TRBD1 matching over 10 bases. The CDR3 runs to 19 residues. CDR1 and CDR2 from the germline V gene are SGHDN and FVKESK. J was trimmed by 1 base and V by 0 bases; bases with no gene match: 11. Here the CDR3 reads CASSQDHQGQGFINYGYTF. The covered CDR3 bases are TGTGCCAGCAGCCAAGATCATCAGGGACAGGGGTTCATTAACTATGGC.

A word on this clone: The read finishes 3 residues shy of the CDR3 end, and the germline J gene is used to complete it. The rearrangement links TRBV5-1 to TRBJ1-1; no clear D gene. The CDR3 is made up of 13 amino acids. The germline CDR1 and CDR2 sequences are SGHRS and YFSETQ. V gave up 0 bases and J gave up 6 bases, with 9 bases separating them. CDR3 bases read: TGCGCCAGCAGCTTGGCCGCGGGGTCTGAA. It translates to CASSLAAGSE. The entire CDR3 is CASSLAAGSEAFF.

This clone was observed at least ten times. Coverage ceases 3 residues before the CDR3 finishes, and the germline J gene fills in the end. V is TRBV5-5 and J is TRBJ1-2; D is unclear. Trimming pared 0 bases from V and 0 bases from J, leaving 9 bases between. There are 15 residues in the CDR3. Germline V gene lookup returns CDR1 SGHKS and CDR2 YYEKEE (reference sequence). The covered CDR3 bases are TGTGCCAGCAGCTTGGAGGCAGATTCTAACTATGGC. Its protein is CASSLEADSNYG. The CDR3 reads in full as CASSLEADSNYGYTF.

This clone was seen more than once but under ten times. The read ends 3 residues before the CDR3 terminus; that terminus is restored from the germline J gene. V usage is TRBV10-3 and J usage is TRBJ2-7; 9 nucleotides match TRBD1. V was pared by 2 bases and J by 2 bases, with 1 base of the junction left unmatched. CDR1 ENHRY and CDR2 SYGVKD come from the germline V gene. The CDR3 extends over 14 amino acids. CDR3 loop: CAISEGTGTYEQYF. CDR3 bases read: TGTGCCATCAGTGAGGGGACAGGGACCTACGAG.

This clone was counted at least ten times. The missing CDR3 end, 3 residues past where the read stops, is filled in from the germline J gene. The chain employs TRBV30 and TRBJ2-4, with 7 bases fitting TRBD2. Looked up from germline, CDR1 is GTSNPN and CDR2 is SVGIG (reference sequence). The junction had 4 bases not matched to a gene; V was cut back by 2 bases and J by 6 bases. This CDR3 spans 13 amino acids. This chain's CDR3 is CAWSIGGRNIQYF. The CDR3 DNA, read in part, is TGTGCCTGGAGTATCGGGGGGAGAAACATT.

This clone came up a few times. The read falls 3 residues short of the CDR3 end, and the missing part is taken from the germline J gene. This chain connects TRBV29-1 to TRBJ1-2; D is unclear. The V and J ends lost 7 bases and 4 bases respectively, with 16 bases between them. Germline CDR1 SQVTM, CDR2 ANQGSEA. This CDR3 has 13 amino acids. CDR3 bases read: TGCAGCGGCTATGAGGCGGAAGCCTATGGC. Translated: CSGYEAEAYG. The whole CDR3 region reads CSGYEAEAYGYTF.

This clone was recorded a few times. The sequenced fragment ends 3 residues before the CDR3 boundary, so the rest is inferred from the germline J gene. The V call is TRBV19, the J call TRBJ1-5; 9 bases line up with TRBD1. The germline V gene has CDR1 LNHDA and CDR2 SQIVND (reference sequence). The CDR3 sequence is 16 residues long. V shed 3 bases, J shed 3 bases, and the junction held 6 bases outside the gene matches. The CDR3 bases that were read are TGTGCCAGTAGTATCCCGGGACAGGGTTACAATCAGCCC. This gives the protein CASSIPGQGYNQP. The full CDR3 is CASSIPGQGYNQPQHF.